This T cell receptor (beta chain) was profiled in a study of T cell repertoires in cytomegalovirus infection. TCRdb re-called the reads with MiXCR, one entry per CDR3 protein. This table has about 400,000 distinct CDR3 sequences, less than 20% appearing once. General study results and limits: In two of eight donors, the top clonotype was HLA-C-restricted CMV-specific.

Details on this clonotype: No antigen is known for it.

CDR3 length equals 12 residues. Germline V gives CDR1 SQVTM, CDR2 ANQGSEA. The germline V and J ends were trimmed by 6 bases and 0 bases, with 8 bases remaining between them. The J gene is TRBJ1-1, the V gene TRBV29-1, with D unresolved. This sequence originates from a human donor in good health (CMV status not recorded). Some clones in this sample may be carry-over from other donors' samples. Input material: PBMCs. CDR3 nucleotide sequence: TGCAGCGTCTCTGACCTGAACACTGAAGCTTTCTTT. Translated: CSVSDLNTEAFF.